The clone carrying this T cell receptor beta chain showed up many times. What it recognizes is unknown. CDR1 is SGHTA and CDR2 is FQGTGA in the germline V gene. V was clipped by 2 bases and J by 4 bases, with 14 bases between them. The CDR3 spans 16 residues. The data were taken from a study of T-cell memory formation after mild COVID-19. General study findings and limits: Second-wave clones that peaked on day 37 lacked confirmed SARS-CoV-2 specificity. CM and EM subsets held most contracting CD4+ clones; EMRA held CD8+ ones.

TCRdb used MiXCR to reprocess the 5' RACE reads, holding one entry per CDR3 protein. The table records around 250,000 distinct CDR3 sequences, about 16% of them present only once. The source of this sequence is a man aged 18-30 years who had mild COVID-19 (a few samples of this study predate the infection). Cell type and time point are not known. V and J are TRBV7-3 and TRBJ2-2, with D possibly being TRBD2 (6 bases). Input material: PBMCs or a T cell subset sorted from them (not recorded which). The CDR3 nucleotides read TGTGCCAGCAGCTTATCAGCCGGGAGTGGCACCGGGGAGCTGTTTTTT. Its protein product is CASSLSAGSGTGELFF.